The 13 T cell receptor beta chains in this list originate from one sample, sequenced in a study of identical twins. TCRdb passed the 5' RACE reads through MiXCR, listing each CDR3 protein once. The sample records about 240,000 distinct CDR3 sequences, roughly 10% being singletons. Sequencing input: memory T cells sorted from blood. The receptors come from a man between 50 and 59 years old in good health.

The V gene is TRBV4-3, the J gene TRBJ2-7; no reliable D call. Deletions cut 0 bases from V and 1 base from J, with 7 bases between. This CDR3 is 14 amino acids long. In germline, CDR1 is LGHNA, CDR2 YSLEER. The CDR3 sequence is CASSQDSRSYEQYF. As DNA, the CDR3 is TGCGCCAGCAGCCAAGATAGCCGGTCCTACGAGCAGTACTTC.

V is TRBV5-5 and J is TRBJ2-7; D might be TRBD2 (5 bases). Germline V gene sequence: CDR1 SGHKS, CDR2 YYEKEE (reference sequence). Trimming shortened V by 4 bases and J by 3 bases, and 17 bases separated the two germline ends. The CDR3 is 15 residues long. The DNA of the CDR3 is TGTGCCAGCAGCCGGGTGTCCGGAGGTATCTACGAGCAGTACTTC. This sequence encodes CASSRVSGGIYEQYF.

This clonotype has at least ten counts. V is TRBV12-3 or TRBV12-4 and J is TRBJ2-5; D gene unclear. CDR3 size: 15 residues. Trimming cost V 2 bases and J 7 bases, with 17 bases left between them. CDR3 sequence reads: CASSLRVGTSGTQYF. The CDR3 bases are TGTGCCAGCAGTTTACGGGTTGGAACCTCCGGGACCCAGTACTTC.

The CDR3 sequence: CSVEQGNTEAFF. As DNA, the CDR3 is TGCAGCGTTGAACAGGGTAACACTGAAGCTTTCTTT. This rearrangement joins TRBV29-1 to TRBJ1-1; weak D call: TRBD1 (5 bases). Germline V CDR1 and CDR2: SQVTM, ANQGSEA. The V end lost 2 bases, the J end lost 2 bases, and 6 bases lay between the germline ends. CDR3 length: 12 amino acids.

This clonotype was recorded many times. The chain is built from TRBV9 and TRBJ2-5; D is unresolved. The germline CDR1 and CDR2 sequences are SGDLS and YYNGEE. V was clipped by 0 bases and J by 4 bases, with 10 bases between them. The CDR3 is 14 amino acids. The CDR3 reads CASSVGATIETQYF. In DNA form, the CDR3 reads TGTGCCAGCAGCGTAGGAGCAACCATAGAGACCCAGTACTTC.

Many counts were recorded for this clonotype. The rearrangement joins TRBV5-1 to TRBJ1-1; weak D call: TRBD1 (6 bases). This CDR3 is built from 15 residues. V was clipped by 5 bases and J by 0 bases, with 14 bases between them. Per germline, CDR1 SGHRS and CDR2 YFSETQ. CDR3 bases: TGCGCCAGCAGATATGCCGGGACACTGAACACTGAAGCTTTCTTT. The encoded protein is CASRYAGTLNTEAFF. Complete variable domain (other parts from reference TRBV5-1 and TRBJ1-1): KAGVTQTPRYLIKTRGQQVTLSCSPISGHRSVSWYQQTPGQGLQFLFEYFSETQRNKGNFPGRFSGRQFSNSRSEMNVSTLELGDSALYLCASRYAGTLNTEAFFGQGTRLTVV.

In its sample, this clonotype was seen many times. The V gene is TRBV7-2, the J gene TRBJ2-5, with D unresolved. This CDR3 spans 14 amino acids. Germline loops: CDR1 SGHTA, CDR2 FQGNSA. V was shortened by 5 bases and J by 1 base, with 11 bases between the two germline ends. The CDR3 coding sequence is TGTGCCAGCAGCCCTGGTCCTCTCCAAGAGACCCAGTACTTC. It translates to CASSPGPLQETQYF. The full variable domain, its missing parts supplied by reference TRBV7-2 and TRBJ2-5, is GAGVSQSPSNKVTEKGKDVELRCDPISGHTALYWYRQSLGQGLEFLIYFQGNSAPDKSGLPSDRFSAERTGGSVSTLTIQRTQQEDSAVYLCASSPGPLQETQYFGPGTRLLVL.

This clonotype was observed a few times. The chain links TRBV10-3 to TRBJ2-3, with 7 bases lining up with TRBD2. From germline, CDR1 is ENHRY and CDR2 SYGVKD. Trimming took 10 bases from V and 5 from J; bases not matched to a gene: 12. The CDR3 runs to 14 residues. The CDR3 nucleotides are TGTGCCACCTCGGGGGAGGGCCTAGGAGATACGCAGTATTTT. As protein: CATSGEGLGDTQYF.

This clonotype was seen a handful of times. The germline gene is not matched at one end of the junction; a read error may be the cause. The chain has TRBV20-1 and TRBJ2-1; D unclear. The germline CDR1 and CDR2 sequences are DFQATT and SNEGSKA (reference sequence). The CDR3 extends over 14 amino acids. The CDR3 is CSAPRRPEYSEQFF. CDR3 sequence (DNA): TGCAGTGCCCCTCGCAGGCCCGAGTACAGTGAGCAGTTCTTC.

This clonotype was seen a few times. The genes are TRBV20-1 and TRBJ2-1; 12 bases line up with TRBD2. The CDR3 runs to 17 residues. The germline V gene encodes CDR1 DFQATT and CDR2 SNEGSKA (reference sequence). V lost 6 bases, J lost 0 bases, and 9 bases stayed unmatched. The CDR3 protein is CSARTSGTHNSYNEQFF. CDR3 nucleotide sequence: TGCAGTGCAAGGACTAGCGGGACACATAACTCCTACAATGAGCAGTTCTTC.

V and J are TRBV3-1 and TRBJ2-3; D uncertain. Germline V gene lookup returns CDR1 LGHDT and CDR2 YNNKEL (reference sequence). V lost 2 bases and J 1 base, leaving 4 bases between the germline ends. The CDR3 length is 13 residues. In DNA, the CDR3 is TGTGCCAGCAGCCAAACCGGCACAGATACGCAGTATTTT. This encodes CASSQTGTDTQYF.

J is TRBJ1-2 and V is TRBV25-1, with D tentatively TRBD1 (5 bases). Germline V gives CDR1 MGHDK, CDR2 SYGVNS. With 5 bases removed from V and 3 bases from J, the gap between germline ends came to 13 bases. The CDR3 sequence is 14 residues long. CDR3 loop: CASSWGSEYYGYTF. The CDR3 DNA reads TGTGCCAGCAGTTGGGGCTCGGAATACTATGGCTACACCTTC.

This clonotype was seen a handful of times. V usage is TRBV6-2 or TRBV6-3 and J usage is TRBJ2-3, with D tentatively TRBD1 (6 bases). The V gene's germline CDR1 is MNHEY and CDR2 SVGEGT. Trimming stripped 5 bases from V and 6 bases from J, with 24 bases between. The CDR3 length is 17 residues. The CDR3 region is CASSLLADGGPGDTQYF. In nucleotides, the CDR3 is TGTGCCAGCAGTCTGCTCGCGGATGGGGGCCCAGGCGATACGCAGTATTTT.